The entry below describes one T cell receptor (beta chain). As handled by the study authors: Amplification from reference gene primers served as the basis for estimated nucleated cell counts. Some clones are missing from TCRdb's copy, which holds only in-frame ones; the method was immunoSEQ multiplex PCR. The V and J calls and the clone size are those of that table, but D and trimming were determined from the DNA. The repertoire holds almost 200,000 clones, 89% seen once, with approximately 7.6% in the top ten. The sample originates from a study of blood T cell repertoires in COVID-19. This CDR3 has 13 residues. CDR1 is SQVTM and CDR2 is ANQGSEA in the germline V gene. V lost 5 bases and J lost 6, with 14 bases in between. Cohort allocation depended upon clinical history that participants reported. Two negative PCRs, clearance, or symptom resolution were required of recovered Cohort 3 donors.

This TCR was recovered from a woman between 18 and 29 years old who had recovered from COVID-19. The material sequenced was PBMCs or T cells enriched from blood (not recorded which). V is TRBV29-1 and J is TRBJ2-1; weak D call: TRBD2 (7 bases). CDR3 nucleotides: TGCAGCGTTCCGAGGGGGGGCCTCAATGAGCAGTTCTTC. This gives the protein CSVPRGGLNEQFF.